This record covers a single TCR beta chain. V was pared by 1 base and J by 2 bases, with 12 bases between. Germline values: CDR1 SNHLY, CDR2 FYNNEI. This CDR3 has 15 amino acids. Using immunoSEQ multiplex PCR, the repertoire was profiled, and TCRdb retains in-frame clones only, with some absent. The table includes over 35,000 clones, over 80% detected once. This sample is drawn from a study of PD-L1 blockade in urothelial cancer. Time point described: pretreatment peripheral blood. The TCR originated in a man older than 75 with urothelial cancer. This chain joins TRBV2 and TRBJ2-7, with D unresolved. This specimen consisted of PBMCs, obtained around atezolizumab (anti-PD-L1) treatment. The CDR3 reads CASSEGPDIAYEQYF. The CDR3 DNA reads TGTGCCAGCAGTGAAGGACCTGACATCGCCTACGAGCAGTACTTC.